Shown below are 3 T cell receptor beta chains from a single sample sequenced in a study of T cells in Graves' hyperthyroidism and ophthalmopathy. RNA transcripts gave rise to amplified TCR beta CDR3 regions. In the first-round RT-PCR of the TCR CDR3, the HTBI primer set was used. Each CDR3 protein is one row after TCRdb ran MiXCR on the multiplex PCR reads. The sample lists about 350,000 distinct CDR3 sequences; around 15% were seen once. Sequencing input: blood. All receptors derive from a woman in her thirties or forties with Graves' ophthalmopathy.

This clonotype was recorded at least ten times. The V call is TRBV7-9, the J call TRBJ1-3; no definite D call. CDR1 is SEHNR and CDR2 is FQNEAQ in the germline V gene (reference sequence). This CDR3 is built from 16 residues. Trimming shortened V by 1 base and J by 0 bases, and 10 bases separated the two germline ends. The chain's CDR3 is CASSLGIGLSGNTIYF. The CDR3 DNA follows: TGTGCCAGCAGCTTAGGGATCGGTCTCTCTGGAAACACCATATATTTT. Filled out from reference TRBV7-9 and TRBJ1-3, the complete variable domain reads DTGVSQNPRHKITKRGQNVTFRCDPISEHNRLYWYRQTLGQGPEFLTYFQNEAQLEKSRLLSDRFSAERPKGSFSTLEIQRTEQGDSAMYLCASSLGIGLSGNTIYFGEGSWLTVV.

The chain uses TRBV6-5 and TRBJ1-1; TRBD1 is a possible D gene (6 bases). Deletions cut 6 bases from V and 11 bases from J, with 19 bases between. The V gene's germline CDR1 is MNHEY and CDR2 SVGAGI. This CDR3 is 13 amino acids long. CDR3 in amino acids: CASRTLRGTLAFF. In nucleotides, the CDR3 is TGTGCCAGCAGGACCCTGAGGGGGACGCTGGCTTTCTTT.

The V gene is TRBV11-2, the J gene TRBJ1-2; no clear D. The V and J ends lost 4 bases and 5 bases respectively, with 20 bases between them. Germline assignment: CDR1 SGHAT and CDR2 FQNNGV. There are 16 residues in the CDR3. In nucleotides, the CDR3 is TGTGCCAGCAGCTGGCACATTCGCCCCAGGCCTTATGGCTACACCTTC. Protein product: CASSWHIRPRPYGYTF.